These 20 T cell receptor beta chains originate from one sample sequenced in a study of blood T cell repertoires in COVID-19. TCRdb keeps only in-frame clones here, not all; method: immunoSEQ multiplex PCR. Counted here are around 260,000 clones, roughly 90% occurring once; the ten biggest clones make up under 2%. Material for sequencing was peripheral blood. These receptors all come from a man aged 30 to 39 with active or convalescent COVID-19.

The chain joins TRBV18 to TRBJ1-4; tentative D call: TRBD1 (5 bases). With 1 base removed from V and 0 bases from J, the gap between germline ends came to 15 bases. The CDR3 is made up of 18 amino acids. In germline, CDR1 is KGHSH, CDR2 LQKENI. The CDR3 DNA reads TGTGCCAGCTCACCACTACGACAGACGATTACAACTAATGAAAAACTGTTTTTT. Translation gives CASSPLRQTITTNEKLFF.

The V and J genes are TRBV19 and TRBJ2-1, with TRBD2 matching 8 bases. Trimming at V came to 8 bases and at J to 5 bases, leaving 5 bases not matched to a gene. The CDR3 consists of 13 residues. Looked up from germline, CDR1 is LNHDA and CDR2 is SQIVND (reference sequence). CDR3 nucleotides: TGTGCCAGTTCCGGACTAGCCGACAATGAGCAGTTCTTC. This encodes CASSGLADNEQFF. Using reference TRBV19 and TRBJ2-1 for the parts outside the CDR3, the full variable domain is DGGITQSPKYLFRKEGQNVTLSCEQNLNHDAMYWYRQDPGQGLRLIYYSQIVNDFQKGDIAEGYSVSREKKESFPLTVTSAQKNPTAFYLCASSGLADNEQFFGPGTRLTVL.

This sequence joins TRBV15 and TRBJ2-1, with a tentative D call TRBD2 (7 bases). The CDR3 totals 16 residues. Germline CDR1 is LNHNV and CDR2 is YYDKDF (reference sequence). V was trimmed by 3 bases and J by 5 bases, leaving 17 bases between them. The CDR3 is CATSSWEGGKNNEQFF. The CDR3 DNA reads TGTGCCACCAGCAGTTGGGAGGGGGGCAAGAACAATGAGCAGTTCTTC.

This clone was observed a handful of times. The chain recombines TRBV5-6 with TRBJ2-3; 8 bases map to TRBD2. This CDR3 has 17 amino acids. J lost 2 bases, V lost 4 bases, and 12 bases had no gene match. In germline, CDR1 is SGHDT, CDR2 YYEEEE. The CDR3 spells CASSPGRRGVFTDTQYF. CDR3 nucleotide sequence: TGTGCCAGCAGCCCAGGCCGGCGGGGGGTATTCACAGATACGCAGTATTTT. Variable domain in full (rest from reference TRBV5-6 and TRBJ2-3): DAGVTQSPTHLIKTRGQQVTLRCSPKSGHDTVSWYQQALGQGPQFIFQYYEEEERQRGNFPDRFSGHQFPNYSSELNVNALLLGDSALYLCASSPGRRGVFTDTQYFGPGTRLTVL.

The rearrangement joins TRBV13 to TRBJ1-4; 7 nucleotides line up with TRBD1. The germline gives CDR1 PRHDT, CDR2 FYEKMQ (reference sequence). The CDR3 runs to 14 residues. V lost 3 bases and J lost 6; bases outside the gene matches: 4. CDR3: CASSFRGFDEKLFF. CDR3 in DNA: TGTGCCAGCAGCTTCAGGGGGTTCGATGAAAAACTGTTTTTT.

J is TRBJ2-4 and V is TRBV2, with TRBD2 matching 9 bases. Germline-derived CDR1 and CDR2 are SNHLY and FYNNEI. Losses at the gene ends were 2 bases for V and 6 bases for J; bases not matched to a gene: 14. There are 18 residues in the CDR3. The CDR3 DNA reads TGTGCCAGCAGTGAAATTCGGCGGGGGGGCCGTTCCGGAAACATTCAGTACTTC. The encoded protein is CASSEIRRGGRSGNIQYF.

CDR3 bases: TGTGCCAGCAGCAAAACCGGGACAGGGTCCGAGCAGTACTTC. Translation: CASSKTGTGSEQYF. V usage is TRBV6-2 or TRBV6-3 and J usage is TRBJ2-7; 9 bases fit TRBD1. The V segment lost 6 bases and the J segment 6 bases; nucleotides outside the gene matches: 9. Per the germline V gene, CDR1 is MNHEY and CDR2 is SVGEGT. This CDR3 region has 14 residues.

The chain is built from TRBV5-1 and TRBJ2-3; D is ambiguous. Germline CDR1 and CDR2: SGHRS and YFSETQ. With 2 bases removed from V and 3 bases from J, the gap between germline ends came to 10 bases. There are 14 residues in the CDR3. The CDR3 DNA is TGCGCCAGCAGCTTCGGCAGGTCTACAGATACGCAGTATTTT. Residues: CASSFGRSTDTQYF.

The chain is built from TRBV5-1 and TRBJ1-1; TRBD1 might be the D (5 bases). Trimming took 0 bases from V and 4 from J, leaving 10 bases between them. The CDR3 runs 14 residues. Germline CDR1 reads SGHRS; CDR2 reads YFSETQ. The CDR3 DNA is TGCGCCAGCAGCTTGGTGGTGGGGGGCACTGAAGCTTTCTTT. Protein product: CASSLVVGGTEAFF.

This clone came up a few times. The rearrangement uses TRBV10-1 and TRBJ2-1; 8 positions match TRBD2. The V segment lost 2 bases and the J segment 4 bases; nucleotides outside the gene matches: 4. From germline, CDR1 is WNHNN and CDR2 SYGVQD (reference sequence). The CDR3 sequence is 15 residues long. CDR3 amino acids: CASSEESGGYNEQFF. The CDR3 region has the DNA TGCGCCAGCAGTGAGGAAAGCGGGGGATACAATGAGCAGTTCTTC.

This chain joins TRBV5-1 and TRBJ1-6; D remains unclear. This CDR3 region has 15 residues. Germline V gene lookup returns CDR1 SGHRS and CDR2 YFSETQ. The ends were cut back, 0 bases at V and 7 bases at J, with 11 bases in the middle. In DNA form, the CDR3 reads TGCGCCAGCAGCTTGGATCAGGTTGAGAATTCACCCCTCCACTTT. Translation gives CASSLDQVENSPLHF.

V is TRBV6-2 or TRBV6-3 and J is TRBJ2-2; D is perhaps TRBD2 (6 bases). Germline V gives CDR1 MNHEY, CDR2 SVGEGT. The CDR3 is 15 residues long. V was clipped by 3 bases and J by 5 bases, with 13 bases between them. CDR3 nucleotides: TGTGCCAGCAGTTATATGCGGGGAAGAACCGGGGAGCTGTTTTTT. It codes for CASSYMRGRTGELFF.

Here the CDR3 DNA reads TGTGCCAGCAGCTTGGCCAGCGGAGGCACGGGGGATACGCAGTATTTT. Translation gives CASSLASGGTGDTQYF. The chain carries TRBV5-5 and TRBJ2-3; tentatively, D is TRBD2 (5 bases). Trimming shortened V by 0 bases and J by 6 bases, and 17 bases separated the two germline ends. CDR1 is SGHKS and CDR2 is YYEKEE in the germline V gene (reference sequence). CDR3 length: 16 amino acids.

The chain recombines TRBV5-1 with TRBJ2-7, with D possibly matching TRBD1 (6 bases). Germline V gives CDR1 SGHRS, CDR2 YFSETQ. Deletions cut 4 bases from V and 5 bases from J, with 19 bases between. This CDR3 contains 15 residues. CDR3 DNA sequence: TGCGCCAGCAGCCCTGGACAGTTTGCTCTGGACGAGCAGTACTTC. Its protein is CASSPGQFALDEQYF.

V usage is TRBV9 and J usage is TRBJ2-6; the D is unclear. The V gene lost 5 bases and the J gene lost 0 bases, with 9 bases spanning the gap. This CDR3 has 15 residues. Germline CDR1 SGDLS, CDR2 YYNGEE. CDR3: CASRSKISGANVLTF. The CDR3 DNA reads as TGTGCCAGCAGGAGTAAGATCTCTGGGGCCAACGTCCTGACTTTC.

This clone was recorded a few times. The chain combines TRBV4-1 with TRBJ1-6; weak D call: TRBD1 (6 bases). V lost 2 bases and J lost 11, with 19 bases in between. This CDR3 spans 16 amino acids. In germline, CDR1 is MGHRA, CDR2 YSYEKL. The CDR3 is CASSQMGRTETAPLHF. The CDR3 DNA sequence: TGCGCCAGCAGCCAAATGGGTCGGACAGAGACCGCACCCCTCCACTTT.

J is TRBJ2-7 and V is TRBV5-6; TRBD2 matches 15 bases. The CDR3 covers 19 residues. Unmatched junction bases numbered 14, after V lost 1 base and J lost 6 bases. Germline CDR1 and CDR2: SGHDT and YYEEEE. The CDR3 DNA follows: TGTGCCAGCAGCTTGTTGGGACTAGCGGGGGGCCCAGGTGATGGCGAGCAGTACTTC. It codes for CASSLLGLAGGPGDGEQYF. The complete variable domain, with remaining parts taken from reference TRBV5-6 and TRBJ2-7, reads DAGVTQSPTHLIKTRGQQVTLRCSPKSGHDTVSWYQQALGQGPQFIFQYYEEEERQRGNFPDRFSGHQFPNYSSELNVNALLLGDSALYLCASSLLGLAGGPGDGEQYFGPGTRLTVT.

The chain employs TRBV2 and TRBJ1-5, with 7 nucleotides matching TRBD1. CDR1 and CDR2 (germline): SNHLY, FYNNEI. J gave up 4 bases and V 7 bases, and 1 base lay outside the gene matches. The CDR3 extends over 12 amino acids. CDR3: CASTTGNQPQHF. Written as DNA, the CDR3 is TGTGCCAGCACGACAGGGAATCAGCCCCAGCATTTT.

The V and J genes are TRBV11-2 and TRBJ2-7; 9 bases map to TRBD1. Germline V gene lookup returns CDR1 SGHAT and CDR2 FQNNGV. V gave up 5 bases and J gave up 3 bases; unmatched junction bases: 20. The CDR3 sequence is 19 residues long. The CDR3 nucleotides read TGTGCCAGCAGCCGTCGTCCGGGACAGGGAGGGGGATGGGACTACGAGCAGTACTTC. Translating it yields CASSRRPGQGGGWDYEQYF.

The sample holds one count of this clone. The chain recombines TRBV7-8 with TRBJ1-2; unclear D gene. The CDR3 contains 15 residues. The germline V and J ends were trimmed by 5 bases and 4 bases, with 17 bases remaining between them. Per germline, CDR1 SGHVS and CDR2 FQNEAQ. This chain's CDR3 is CASSPGEGTSYGYTF. The CDR3 nucleotides read TGTGCCAGCAGCCCGGGAGAGGGTACCTCCTATGGCTACACCTTC.